The 21 T cell receptor beta chains reported below all come from one sample, sequenced in a study of T cells after posttransplantation cyclophosphamide. Sequencing used immunoSEQ multiplex PCR; TCRdb keeps in-frame clones, though not all of them. This sample has more than 20,000 clones; approximately 85% occur once, and the top ten carry around 6.5%. The sample taken for sequencing was PBMCs. The receptors were gathered from a woman aged 55-75 years with a blood cancer, CMV-positive, and with a related stem cell donor.

The chain recombines TRBV7-6 with TRBJ1-1; TRBD1 matches 7 bases. The CDR3 length is 13 residues. The J segment lost 4 bases and the V segment lost 5 bases, leaving 4 bases of the junction unmatched. From germline, CDR1 is SGHVS and CDR2 FNYEAQ. This CDR3 reads CASSPNRGTEAFF. The CDR3, as DNA: TGTGCCAGCAGCCCCAACAGGGGCACTGAAGCTTTCTTT.

This chain connects TRBV10-3 to TRBJ2-1; TRBD1 aligns across 8 bases. The V segment lost 6 bases and the J segment 8 bases; nucleotides outside the gene matches: 6. This CDR3 is built from 13 residues. Germline values: CDR1 ENHRY, CDR2 SYGVKD. The CDR3 bases are TGTGCCATCAGCTTAGACAGGGGCTATGAGCAGTTCTTC. Residues: CAISLDRGYEQFF.

This chain uses TRBV12-5 with TRBJ1-1; 7 bases are a match to TRBD1. J lost 1 base, V lost 7 bases, and 6 bases had no gene match. This CDR3 comprises 14 residues. Germline V CDR1 and CDR2: LGHNT, FRNRAP. CDR3 nucleotide sequence: TGTGCTAGTGCTTCGGGGACAGCGAACACTGAAGCTTTCTTT. It is translated as CASASGTANTEAFF.

The chain recombines TRBV9 with TRBJ1-3, with 10 positions matching TRBD1. Unmatched junction bases numbered 9, after V lost 7 bases and J lost 2 bases. The germline V gene has CDR1 SGDLS and CDR2 YYNGEE. The CDR3 spans 16 residues. CDR3 in DNA: TGTGCCAGCGGCCCGGGACAGGGGAGGACTGGAAACACCATATATTTT. Translation gives CASGPGQGRTGNTIYF.

This clone has a handful of counts. This chain uses TRBV27 with TRBJ2-1; the match to TRBD2 covers 12 bases. The germline V gene has CDR1 MNHEY and CDR2 SMNVEV (reference sequence). The CDR3 sequence is 16 residues long. The V segment lost 2 bases and the J segment 7 bases; nucleotides outside the gene matches: 6. The CDR3 spells CASSLGASGRVNEQFF. CDR3 in DNA: TGTGCCAGCAGTTTAGGCGCTAGCGGGAGGGTGAATGAGCAGTTCTTC.

This sequence joins TRBV12-5 and TRBJ1-1; TRBD1 matches at 7 bases. This CDR3 has 13 residues. V lost 1 base, J lost 12 bases, and 8 bases stayed unmatched. The germline gives CDR1 LGHNT, CDR2 FRNRAP. The CDR3 DNA sequence: TGTGCTAGTGGTTTGGGGGCACAGGGGAAAACTTTCTTT. It codes for CASGLGAQGKTFF.

The J gene is TRBJ2-7, the V gene TRBV6-5; the match to TRBD2 covers 11 bases. Germline V gene data show CDR1 as MNHEY and CDR2 as SVGAGI. Trimming removed 6 bases from V and 3 bases from J; junction bases left unmatched: 7. CDR3 length equals 15 residues. The CDR3 DNA is TGTGCCAGCAGCCAAACCGGGACTAGCGGCTACGAGCAGTACTTC. Amino acid sequence: CASSQTGTSGYEQYF.

The chain recombines TRBV5-1 with TRBJ2-1; 11 bases align to TRBD2. The CDR3 is 15 amino acids. Germline CDR1 reads SGHRS; CDR2 reads YFSETQ. Trimming cost V 5 bases and J 6 bases; bases outside gene matches: 7. Here the CDR3 DNA reads TGCGCCAGCAGAACCACTAGCGGGAGTTTCAATGAGCAGTTCTTC. This gives the protein CASRTTSGSFNEQFF.

This clone was seen a few times. The same CDR3 can be traced to other DNA sequences in this sample. The chain uses TRBV5-1 and TRBJ2-7; TRBD2 agrees at 10 bases. Germline V gene data show CDR1 as SGHRS and CDR2 as YFSETQ. The CDR3 spans 17 residues. Germline trimming cut 4 bases from V and 0 bases from J; bases unmatched to any gene: 10. The DNA of the CDR3 is TGCGCCAGCAGCCGACGACCCGGGACTAGCGACTCCTACGAGCAGTACTTC. Translated, it gives CASSRRPGTSDSYEQYF.

V gene TRBV10-3 combines with J gene TRBJ2-1; 11 bases line up with TRBD2. Germline CDR1 ENHRY, CDR2 SYGVKD. V lost 0 bases, J lost 10 bases, and 2 bases stayed unmatched. The CDR3 has 14 residues. The CDR3 loop reads CAISESASGREQFF. CDR3 nucleotide sequence: TGTGCCATCAGTGAGTCCGCTAGCGGGAGGGAGCAGTTCTTC.

V usage is TRBV6-5 and J usage is TRBJ2-5, with a weak D call TRBD2 (7 bases). The better agreement between TRBJ2-7 and the DNA end casts doubt on the J call. The CDR3 covers 16 residues. Germline-derived CDR1 and CDR2 are MNHEY and SVGAGI. The CDR3 sequence is CASSYKGGGRPYEQYF. CDR3 sequence (DNA): TGTGCCAGCAGTTACAAGGGGGGGGGACGGCCATACGAGCAGTACTTC.

The V call is TRBV30, the J call TRBJ2-5; D is unclear. The length of the CDR3 is 13 residues. The V and J ends lost 7 bases and 1 base respectively, with 13 bases between them. Germline CDR1 GTSNPN, CDR2 SVGIG (reference sequence). The CDR3 sequence is CASTLAVQETQYF. CDR3 DNA: TGTGCCTCTACTCTTGCGGTCCAAGAGACCCAGTACTTC.

The V gene is TRBV29-1, the J gene TRBJ2-7; 8 nucleotides agree with TRBD1. This CDR3 region has 14 residues. V gave up 7 bases and J gave up 4 bases; unmatched junction bases: 12. The germline CDR1 and CDR2 sequences are SQVTM and ANQGSEA. The CDR3 sequence: CSAAGQGKRYEQYF. In nucleotides, the CDR3 is TGCAGCGCAGCTGGACAGGGAAAAAGGTACGAGCAGTACTTC.

CDR3 residues: CASSQDLPASSYNEQFF. The DNA of the CDR3 is TGTGCCAGCAGCCAAGATCTTCCCGCGAGCTCCTACAATGAGCAGTTCTTC. The genes are TRBV14 and TRBJ2-1; D not resolved. Trimming pared 0 bases from V and 0 bases from J, leaving 12 bases between. Germline CDR1 and CDR2: SGHDN and FVKESK. This CDR3 contains 17 residues.

The genes are TRBV18 and TRBJ1-1; unclear D gene. Germline V CDR1 and CDR2: KGHSH, LQKENI. Trimming stripped 3 bases from V and 1 base from J, with 9 bases between. The CDR3 has 14 amino acids. This CDR3 is CASSPSSGNTEAFF. Written as DNA, the CDR3 is TGTGCCAGCTCACCTTCATCAGGGAACACTGAAGCTTTCTTT.

J is TRBJ2-3 and V is TRBV7-2; D is possibly TRBD2 (6 bases). The V end was cut by 2 bases, the J end by 6 bases, with 12 bases between. CDR3 size: 14 residues. Per the germline V gene, CDR1 is SGHTA and CDR2 is FQGNSA. CDR3 DNA sequence: TGTGCCAGCAGCTTAAGGACTAAAACCGATACGCAGTATTTT. It is translated as CASSLRTKTDTQYF.

V and J are TRBV6-5 and TRBJ2-7, with D unclear. Trimming shortened V by 2 bases and J by 2 bases, and 13 bases separated the two germline ends. Germline V CDR1 and CDR2: MNHEY, SVGAGI. The CDR3 has 15 residues. CDR3 loop: CASSYGSPATYEQYF. CDR3 DNA sequence: TGTGCCAGCAGTTACGGTTCGCCTGCTACCTACGAGCAGTACTTC.

The chain is built from TRBV5-6 and TRBJ2-1, with TRBD2 matching over 10 bases. Trimming at V came to 3 bases and at J to 5 bases, leaving 11 bases not matched to a gene. This CDR3 comprises 17 residues. Germline CDR1 is SGHDT and CDR2 is YYEEEE. The CDR3 loop reads CASSYARWLAGDNEQFF. The CDR3 coding sequence is TGTGCCAGCAGCTACGCCCGGTGGCTAGCGGGAGACAATGAGCAGTTCTTC. Filled out from reference TRBV5-6 and TRBJ2-1, the complete variable domain reads DAGVTQSPTHLIKTRGQQVTLRCSPKSGHDTVSWYQQALGQGPQFIFQYYEEEERQRGNFPDRFSGHQFPNYSSELNVNALLLGDSALYLCASSYARWLAGDNEQFFGPGTRLTVL.

The rearrangement uses TRBV6-5 and TRBJ2-3; 10 positions match TRBD2. The CDR3 has 14 amino acids. The V gene's germline CDR1 is MNHEY and CDR2 SVGAGI. The junction had 9 bases not matched to a gene; V was cut back by 11 bases and J by 4 bases. CDR3 nucleotide sequence: TGTGCCGCCGGATCTAGCGGGAGATCAGATACGCAGTATTTT. Translating gives CAAGSSGRSDTQYF.

The chain joins TRBV6-1 to TRBJ1-2; D may be TRBD1 (5 bases). The V gene lost 6 bases and the J gene lost 5 bases, with 13 bases spanning the gap. The germline CDR1 and CDR2 sequences are MNHNS and SASEGT. CDR3 length: 13 residues. In nucleotides, the CDR3 is TGTGCCAGCAGGGGGGGGTTTTGGTATGGCTACACCTTC. It codes for CASRGGFWYGYTF.

The chain couples TRBV5-1 to TRBJ1-2; 7 bases line up with TRBD1. Germline V lookup: CDR1 SGHRS, CDR2 YFSETQ. The CDR3 spans 14 residues. The V segment lost 2 bases and the J segment 4 bases; nucleotides outside the gene matches: 5. In nucleotides, the CDR3 is TGCGCCAGCAGCTTTCCGGGACAGAGCTATGGCTACACCTTC. Protein product: CASSFPGQSYGYTF.